This record covers a single T cell receptor beta chain. This record belongs to a study of blood T cell repertoires in COVID-19. For the study at large: T cells, B-cell-depleted T cells, or PBMCs provided the cDNA or gDNA that served as material.

Methods used by the authors: From reference gene primer amplification, estimates of nucleated cell counts were derived. TCRdb's copy holds only in-frame clones and misses some; the assay was immunoSEQ multiplex PCR. V, J and clone size derive from that table, while D and trimming were established from the DNA sequence. In the table there are 70,000 to 100,000 clones, 88% of which are singletons. The sample comprised peripheral blood. The sequence derives from a woman aged 70-85 years with acute or convalescent COVID-19.

The CDR3 loop is CSVDGWGLTDTQYF. DNA of the CDR3: TGCAGCGTTGATGGTTGGGGACTGACAGATACGCAGTATTTT. The chain has TRBV29-1 and TRBJ2-3; tentative D call: TRBD2 (6 bases). Germline CDR1 is SQVTM and CDR2 is ANQGSEA. Trimming cost V 3 bases and J 3 bases, with 13 bases left between them. CDR3 length: 14 amino acids.